Listed here are 19 T cell receptor beta chains from one sample, sequenced in a study of control samples from healthy donors and cancer patients. Generated by immunoSEQ multiplex PCR, the TCRdb table keeps only in-frame clones and is missing some. Of 95,000 to 150,000 clones listed, around 88% are singletons. The sample comprised blood. These receptor sequences come from a man between 40 and 49 years old in good health.

This clone was detected only once. J is TRBJ2-1 and V is TRBV25-1, with D maybe TRBD1 (6 bases). Per the germline V gene, CDR1 is MGHDK and CDR2 is SYGVNS. The ends were cut back, 7 bases at V and 8 bases at J, with 18 bases in the middle. The CDR3 has 14 amino acids. The CDR3 protein is CASTPTGLRDEQFF. The CDR3 nucleotides read TGTGCCAGCACACCGACAGGCTTGAGGGATGAGCAGTTCTTC.

The rearrangement uses TRBV3-1 (or the pseudogene TRBV3-2) and TRBJ2-3; D ambiguous. This CDR3 is 12 amino acids long. CDR1 and CDR2 (germline): LGHDT, YNNKEL (reference sequence). V lost 5 bases and J 15 bases, leaving 18 bases between the germline ends. Here the CDR3 DNA reads TGTGCCAGCAGCGAATCCGGCTTGGGGTATTATTTT. Translation gives CASSESGLGYYF.

This clone was recorded only once. V usage is TRBV10-2 and J usage is TRBJ1-2; D is unresolved. Germline V gene lookup returns CDR1 WSHSY and CDR2 SAAADI. The CDR3 is made up of 13 amino acids. Deletions cut 2 bases from V and 7 bases from J, with 11 bases between. CDR3 sequence (DNA): TGCGCCAGCAGTGAGGGGCGGATCACTGGCTACACCTTC. It codes for CASSEGRITGYTF.

The chain joins TRBV11-3 to TRBJ1-2, with TRBD1 matching 11 bases. The junction had 8 bases not matched to a gene; V was cut back by 3 bases and J by 8 bases. CDR1 SGHNT and CDR2 YENEEA come from the germline V gene. The CDR3 extends over 15 amino acids. DNA for the CDR3: TGTGCCAGCAGCTTGGACAGGGGGCAGGAGGGAGGCTACACCTTC. Protein product: CASSLDRGQEGGYTF.

This sequence joins TRBV7-2 and TRBJ1-2, with D perhaps matching TRBD1 (6 bases). The CDR3 extends over 15 amino acids. Germline V CDR1 and CDR2: SGHTA, FQGNSA. The germline V and J ends were trimmed by 1 base and 4 bases, with 13 bases remaining between them. CDR3 in DNA: TGTGCCAGCAGCTTAGGGGGGCCCGGCTCCTATGGCTACACCTTC. Amino acids: CASSLGGPGSYGYTF.

The CDR3: CASSTWVDNSPLHF. The CDR3 DNA reads as TGTGCCAGCAGCACTTGGGTCGATAATTCACCCCTCCACTTT. V usage is TRBV6-6 and J usage is TRBJ1-6; D is unresolved. The CDR3 covers 14 residues. CDR1 and CDR2 (germline): MNHNY, SVGAGI (reference sequence). With 6 bases removed from V and 5 bases from J, the gap between germline ends came to 11 bases.

This chain joins TRBV3-1 (or the pseudogene TRBV3-2) and TRBJ2-3; 8 bases fit TRBD2. Germline lookup yields CDR1 LGHDT and CDR2 YNNKEL (reference sequence). The V gene end was trimmed by 3 bases and the J gene end by 12 bases; junction bases not matched to a gene: 8. This CDR3 has 13 residues. CDR3 sequence (DNA): TGTGCCAGCAGCCAGAATACCGGGGGGGCACAGTATTTT. Residues: CASSQNTGGAQYF.

The chain uses TRBV7-2 and TRBJ1-5, with no clear D. The CDR3 length is 14 residues. Germline CDR1 is SGHTA and CDR2 is FQGNSA. V gave up 1 base and J gave up 5 bases, with 9 bases separating them. CDR3 loop: CASSLGRTDQPQHF. As DNA, the CDR3 is TGTGCCAGCAGCTTAGGGCGGACCGATCAGCCCCAGCATTTT.

The chain combines TRBV7-9 with TRBJ2-5; 11 nucleotides agree with TRBD2. In germline, CDR1 is SEHNR, CDR2 FQNEAQ (reference sequence). V was pared by 5 bases and J by 2 bases, with 4 bases of the junction left unmatched. This CDR3 has 15 residues. The CDR3 is CASSDGTSGQETQYF. The CDR3, as DNA: TGTGCCAGCAGCGACGGGACTAGCGGTCAAGAGACCCAGTACTTC.

The chain is built from TRBV5-1 and TRBJ1-2; 9 bases map to TRBD1. Per the germline V gene, CDR1 is SGHRS and CDR2 is YFSETQ. V shed 4 bases, J shed 4 bases, and the junction held 11 bases outside the gene matches. The CDR3 runs 16 residues. The CDR3 here is CASSPGDREDGYGYTF. The CDR3 nucleotides read TGCGCCAGCAGCCCTGGGGACAGGGAGGACGGCTATGGCTACACCTTC. The full variable domain, completed using reference TRBV5-1 and TRBJ1-2, is KAGVTQTPRYLIKTRGQQVTLSCSPISGHRSVSWYQQTPGQGLQFLFEYFSETQRNKGNFPGRFSGRQFSNSRSEMNVSTLELGDSALYLCASSPGDREDGYGYTFGSGTRLTVV.

The chain carries TRBV7-2 and TRBJ1-6, with 9 bases lining up with TRBD1. This CDR3 has 15 amino acids. Germline CDR1 SGHTA, CDR2 FQGNSA. Unmatched junction bases numbered 7, after V lost 4 bases and J lost 9 bases. The DNA for the CDR3 is TGTGCCAGCAGCTCCAACCCGGACAGGGGTTCACCCCTCCACTTT. Amino acid sequence: CASSSNPDRGSPLHF. The full variable domain, its missing parts supplied by reference TRBV7-2 and TRBJ1-6, is GAGVSQSPSNKVTEKGKDVELRCDPISGHTALYWYRQSLGQGLEFLIYFQGNSAPDKSGLPSDRFSAERTGGSVSTLTIQRTQQEDSAVYLCASSSNPDRGSPLHFGNGTRLTVT.

V gene TRBV24-1 combines with J gene TRBJ1-5; 8 positions match TRBD1. Per the germline V gene, CDR1 is KGHDR and CDR2 is SFDVKD. The V segment lost 4 bases and the J segment 6 bases; nucleotides outside the gene matches: 16. The CDR3 covers 18 residues. CDR3 region: CATSDHPSTGVLTQPQHF. CDR3 DNA sequence: TGTGCCACCAGTGACCACCCCTCGACAGGGGTCTTGACTCAGCCCCAGCATTTT.

The genes are TRBV7-2 and TRBJ2-1; 13 bases line up with TRBD2. The CDR3 loop spans 15 amino acids. Germline V gene sequence: CDR1 SGHTA, CDR2 FQGNSA. With 1 base clipped from V and 9 bases from J, the junction kept 3 bases outside the gene matches. CDR3 coding DNA: TGTGCCAGCAGCTTAGAACTAGCGGGGGGGCTTGAGCAGTTCTTC. Protein product: CASSLELAGGLEQFF.

This clone was observed once. V is TRBV5-5 and J is TRBJ1-4; no definite D call. V dropped 4 bases and J dropped 0 bases, with 7 bases sitting between them. The CDR3 consists of 14 residues. Germline CDR1 reads SGHKS; CDR2 reads YYEKEE (reference sequence). CDR3 coding DNA: TGTGCCAGCAGCCTAGATGCAACTAATGAAAAACTGTTTTTT. This sequence encodes CASSLDATNEKLFF.

This clone was recorded once. This chain connects TRBV7-9 to TRBJ1-5; no definite D call. Per germline, CDR1 SEHNR and CDR2 FQNEAQ (reference sequence). Trimming took off 4 bases at V and 6 bases at J, with 7 bases between the two ends. CDR3 size: 12 residues. This CDR3 reads CASSSLSQPQHF. CDR3 DNA: TGTGCCAGCAGCTCGTTGAGTCAGCCCCAGCATTTT.

The genes are TRBV4-3 and TRBJ2-2; TRBD2 matches 8 bases. From germline, CDR1 is LGHNA and CDR2 YSLEER. The CDR3 length is 16 residues. Trimming took 3 bases from V and 7 from J; bases not matched to a gene: 10. CDR3 DNA sequence: TGCGCCAGCAGCCAGGTTCCGGGGGGGGCCGTCGGGGAGCTGTTTTTT. It specifies CASSQVPGGAVGELFF.

This chain joins TRBV2 and TRBJ1-1; D perhaps matches TRBD1 (6 bases). CDR1 and CDR2 (germline): SNHLY, FYNNEI. V dropped 1 base and J dropped 5 bases, with 11 bases sitting between them. The CDR3 is 14 residues long. CDR3 amino acids: CASSEEGRGTEAFF. The CDR3 DNA is TGTGCCAGCAGTGAAGAGGGGAGGGGGACTGAAGCTTTCTTT.

The V call is TRBV2, the J call TRBJ2-5; 9 nucleotides agree with TRBD2. The CDR3 extends over 13 amino acids. J was trimmed by 5 bases and V by 8 bases; bases with no gene match: 6. CDR1 and CDR2 (germline): SNHLY, FYNNEI. CDR3 sequence reads: CASSGLAGETQYF. In DNA form, the CDR3 reads TGTGCCAGCTCGGGACTAGCAGGGGAGACCCAGTACTTC.

The chain joins TRBV4-2 to TRBJ2-3, with D perhaps matching TRBD1 or TRBD2 (5 bases each). This CDR3 comprises 15 residues. Between the trimmed V and J ends, which lost 5 bases and 0 bases, there was a span of 12 bases. Germline CDR1 reads LGHNA; CDR2 reads YNFKEQ. Here the CDR3 reads CASSTRDQSTDTQYF. The CDR3 DNA follows: TGTGCCAGCAGCACCCGGGACCAGAGCACAGATACGCAGTATTTT.